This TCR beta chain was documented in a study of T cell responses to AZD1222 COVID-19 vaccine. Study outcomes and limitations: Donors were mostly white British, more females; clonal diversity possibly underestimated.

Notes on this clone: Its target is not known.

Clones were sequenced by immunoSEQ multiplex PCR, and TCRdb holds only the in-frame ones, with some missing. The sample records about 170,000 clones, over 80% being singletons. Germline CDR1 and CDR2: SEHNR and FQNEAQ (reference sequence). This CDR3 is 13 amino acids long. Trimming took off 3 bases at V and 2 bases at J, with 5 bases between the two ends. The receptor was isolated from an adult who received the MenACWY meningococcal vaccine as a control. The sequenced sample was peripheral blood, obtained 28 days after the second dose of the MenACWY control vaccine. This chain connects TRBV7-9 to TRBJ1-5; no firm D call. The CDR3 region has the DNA TGTGCCAGCAGCTTGGATGGCAATCAGCCCCAGCATTTT. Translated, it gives CASSLDGNQPQHF. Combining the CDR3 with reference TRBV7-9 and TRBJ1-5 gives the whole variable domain DTGVSQNPRHKITKRGQNVTFRCDPISEHNRLYWYRQTLGQGPEFLTYFQNEAQLEKSRLLSDRFSAERPKGSFSTLEIQRTEQGDSAMYLCASSLDGNQPQHFGDGTRLSIL.